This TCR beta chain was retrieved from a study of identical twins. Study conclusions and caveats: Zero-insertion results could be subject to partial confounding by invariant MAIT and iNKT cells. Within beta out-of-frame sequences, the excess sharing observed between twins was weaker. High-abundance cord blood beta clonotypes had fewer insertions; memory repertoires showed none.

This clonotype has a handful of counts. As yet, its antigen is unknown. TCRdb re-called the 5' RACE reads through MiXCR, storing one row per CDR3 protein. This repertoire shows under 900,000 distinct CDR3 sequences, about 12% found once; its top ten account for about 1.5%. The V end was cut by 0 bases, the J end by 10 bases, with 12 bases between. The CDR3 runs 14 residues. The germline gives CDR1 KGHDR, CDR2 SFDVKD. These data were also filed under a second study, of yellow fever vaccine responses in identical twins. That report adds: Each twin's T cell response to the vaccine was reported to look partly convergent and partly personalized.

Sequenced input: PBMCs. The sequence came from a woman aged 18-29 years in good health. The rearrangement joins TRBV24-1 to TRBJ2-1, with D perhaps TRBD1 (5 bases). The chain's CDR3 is CATSDLMVQGEQFF. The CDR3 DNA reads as TGTGCCACCAGTGATTTGATGGTCCAGGGCGAGCAGTTCTTC.